This TCR beta chain was documented in a study of T cells after yellow fever vaccination. Study at large: SMART-Seq v4 Ultra Low Input prepared the low-cell-number fractions. Broader study findings: The booster saw the reappearance of most primary-vaccination clones (approximately 97% CD4, almost 90% CD8).

TCR cDNA, made by 5'RACE template switching, carried an added universal primer site and UMIs. MiXCR was run by TCRdb on the 5' RACE reads, yielding one entry per CDR3 protein. The table includes roughly 170,000 distinct CDR3 sequences, 7% to 10% detected once. Of note for this clonotype: Its antigen is as yet unknown.

CDR3 length equals 9 residues. Trimming cost V 6 bases and J 5 bases, with 5 bases left between them. Germline V gene lookup returns CDR1 SQVTM and CDR2 ANQGSEA. Sequencing was performed on CD8+ T cells sorted from PBMCs, taken 45 days after the yellow fever booster vaccination. This receptor was taken from a man younger than 30 who received the YFV17D yellow fever vaccine. The rearrangement links TRBV29-1 to TRBJ2-7; no clear D gene. The CDR3 loop is CSVTNEQYF. In nucleotides, the CDR3 is TGCAGCGTGACGAACGAGCAGTACTTC.